This TCR beta chain was captured in a study of T cell responses to AZD1222 COVID-19 vaccine. Pooled in the analysis were second doses at about 4 or about 12 weeks. Study-level results: Of spike-specific TCRs, nearly half reportedly target regions left unmutated in variants.

Clones were sequenced by immunoSEQ multiplex PCR, and TCRdb holds only the in-frame ones, with some missing. The data contain roughly 140,000 clones, 80% to 95% of them singletons. Only one count was recorded for this clone. Its specificity is not known. Looked up from germline, CDR1 is KGHSH and CDR2 is LQKENI. V shed 2 bases and J shed 2 bases, with 13 bases lying between them. The CDR3 spans 15 residues. The sequence was obtained from an adult who received the AZD1222 COVID-19 vaccine. The chain has TRBV18 and TRBJ2-7; perhaps D is TRBD1 or TRBD2 (6 bases each). The sample here was peripheral blood, taken 28 days after the second AZD1222 dose. The CDR3 loop is CASSPGGTPTYEQYF. CDR3 DNA sequence: TGTGCCAGCTCACCAGGGGGGACACCCACCTACGAGCAGTACTTC.